The 5 T cell receptor beta chains below come from one sample, sequenced in a study of human T cells and chemical hapten exposure. Time point meaning: pre-sensitization, week 0. The treatment was: therapeutic diphenylcyclopropenone sensitization with weekly scalp DPC. From the RACE reads, TCRdb called clonotypes with MiXCR, one entry per CDR3 protein. The sample carries roughly 100,000 distinct CDR3 sequences, 10% to 11% recorded once. The material sequenced was whole blood, taken in connection with sensitization to the hapten diphenylcyclopropenone (DPC). These receptor sequences come from a woman aged 55 to 70 with alopecia areata. Some clones in this sample may be carry-over from other donors' samples.

The V gene is TRBV29-1, the J gene TRBJ2-1, with a possible D match to TRBD2 (7 bases). Trimming took 4 bases from V and 6 from J, leaving 13 bases between them. The CDR3 is 13 residues long. Germline V gene data show CDR1 as SQVTM and CDR2 as ANQGSEA. For the CDR3, the DNA is TGCAGCGTTGCTCCGGGGGGCAGCAATGAGCAGTTCTTC. Translation: CSVAPGGSNEQFF.

The chain uses TRBV6-5 and TRBJ2-7, with a weak D call TRBD2 (5 bases). V lost 0 bases and J lost 7, with 7 bases in between. This CDR3 comprises 12 residues. The germline V gene has CDR1 MNHEY and CDR2 SVGAGI. The CDR3 here is CASSYSGKEQYF. The DNA of the CDR3 is TGTGCCAGCAGTTACTCCGGGAAGGAGCAGTACTTC.

As regards this clonotype: A read error may explain this, as a much larger clone is one base away. This chain connects TRBV29-1 to TRBJ2-1; no clear D gene. Germline V CDR1 and CDR2: SQVTM, ANQGSEA. This CDR3 has 13 amino acids. The CDR3, as DNA: TGCAGCGTGAGCCCCAGCTCCTGCAATGAGCAGTTCTTC. Amino acid sequence: CSVSPSSCNEQFF.

As DNA, the CDR3 is TGTGCCAGTAGTACCACGGGACGGCTCTCCTCCTACGAGCAGTACTTC. This sequence encodes CASSTTGRLSSYEQYF. The V and J genes are TRBV19 and TRBJ2-7, with D perhaps matching TRBD1 or TRBD2 (5 bases each). Germline V gene sequence: CDR1 LNHDA, CDR2 SQIVND (reference sequence). The CDR3 spans 16 residues. The V gene lost 4 bases and the J gene lost 0 bases, with 16 bases spanning the gap.

This clonotype came up a few times. The V and J genes are TRBV7-9 and TRBJ2-3; D gene uncertain. V lost 10 bases and J lost 0, with 11 bases in between. The length of the CDR3 is 13 residues. Germline lookup yields CDR1 SEHNR and CDR2 FQNEAQ (reference sequence). In nucleotides, the CDR3 is TGTGCCATCACACCGGGTAGCACAGATACGCAGTATTTT. Amino acid sequence: CAITPGSTDTQYF.